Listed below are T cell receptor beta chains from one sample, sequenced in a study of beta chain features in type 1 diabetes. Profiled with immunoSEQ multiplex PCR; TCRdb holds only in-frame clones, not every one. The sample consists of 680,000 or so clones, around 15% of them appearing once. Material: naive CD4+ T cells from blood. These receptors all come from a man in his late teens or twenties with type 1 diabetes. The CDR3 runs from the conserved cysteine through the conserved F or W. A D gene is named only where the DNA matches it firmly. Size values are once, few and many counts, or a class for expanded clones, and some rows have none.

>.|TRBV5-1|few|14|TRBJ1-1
TGCGCCAGCAGCTTGGAAGGGCTGGGGACTGAAGCTTTCTTT
CASSLEGLGTEAFF
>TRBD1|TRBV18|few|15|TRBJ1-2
TGTGCCAGCTCACCCGGGACAGGGGCTCTCTATGGCTACACCTTC
CASSPGTGALYGYTF
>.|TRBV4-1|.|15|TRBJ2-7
TGCGCCAGCAGCCAAGGCCCCCCCTGGGGCTACGAGCAGTACTTC
CASSQGPPWGYEQYF
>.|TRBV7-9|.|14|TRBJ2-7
TGTGCCAGCAGCCCCCAGGCGGGCCTGGGCGAGCAGTACTTC
CASSPQAGLGEQYF
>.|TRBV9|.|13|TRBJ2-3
TGTGCCAGCAGCGTAGCTATCGCGGATACGCAGTATTTT
CASSVAIADTQYF
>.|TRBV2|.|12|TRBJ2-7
TGTGCCAGCAGTGAAGTGACAGACGAGCAGTACTTC
CASSEVTDEQYF
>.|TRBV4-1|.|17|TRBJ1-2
TGCGCCAGCAGCCAAGAAGAGGGAAGGATTTATAACTATGGCTACACCTTC
CASSQEEGRIYNYGYTF
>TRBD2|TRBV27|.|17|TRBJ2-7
TGTGCCAGCAGTCCCGCCTTGGGAGGGTTAACCTCCTACGAGCAGTACTTC
CASSPALGGLTSYEQYF
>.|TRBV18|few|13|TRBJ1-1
TGTGCCAGCTCCGGGGCAGGGTACACTGAAGCTTTCTTT
CASSGAGYTEAFF
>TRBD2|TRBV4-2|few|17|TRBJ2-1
TGTGCCAGCAGCCAAGATAGCGGGGGGGCCGTGGGGAATGAGCAGTTCTTC
CASSQDSGGAVGNEQFF
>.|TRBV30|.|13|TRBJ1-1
TGTGCCTGGAGCAGGGATTTGAACACTGAAGCTTTCTTT
CAWSRDLNTEAFF
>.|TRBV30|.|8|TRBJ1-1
TGTGCTCTGCAGCGGGCTTTCTTT
CALQRAFF
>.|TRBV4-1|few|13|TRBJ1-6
TGCGCCAGCAGCCCTCTCCCTACCGGGACCCTCCACTTT
CASSPLPTGTLHF
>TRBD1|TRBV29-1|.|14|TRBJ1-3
TGCAGCGTCTGGGACAGGGTGGATGGAAACACCATATATTTT
CSVWDRVDGNTIYF
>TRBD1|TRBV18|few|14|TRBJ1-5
TGTGCCAGCTCACAACAGGGGGCACAGCAGCCCCAGCATTTT
CASSQQGAQQPQHF
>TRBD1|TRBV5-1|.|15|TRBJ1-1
TGCGCCAGCAGCGGCATGGACAGGGGGCCCGCTGAAGCTTTCTTT
CASSGMDRGPAEAFF
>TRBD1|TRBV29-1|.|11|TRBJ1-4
TGCAGCGTTGGACAGGGGGAAAAACTGTTTTTT
CSVGQGEKLFF
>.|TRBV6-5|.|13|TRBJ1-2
TGTGCCAGCAGTTACGAGGGCCCCTATGGCTACACCTTC
CASSYEGPYGYTF
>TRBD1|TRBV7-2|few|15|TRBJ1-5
TGTGCCAGCAGCTTAAGGGGGACAGGGGATCAGCCCCAGCATTTT
CASSLRGTGDQPQHF
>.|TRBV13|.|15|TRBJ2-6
TGTGCCAGCAGCGACAGGCGCTCTGGGGCCAACGTCCTGACTTTC
CASSDRRSGANVLTF
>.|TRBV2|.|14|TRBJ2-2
TGTGCCAGCAGTGAAGGAGTAGGGTCCGGGGAGCTGTTTTTT
CASSEGVGSGELFF
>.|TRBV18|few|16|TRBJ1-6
TGTGCCAGCTCCCTACTCCAGAGGCCAGATAATTCACCCCTCCACTTT
CASSLLQRPDNSPLHF
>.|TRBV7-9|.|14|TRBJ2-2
TGTGCCAGCAGCTTACCATCAGGGGACGGGGAGCTGTTTTTT
CASSLPSGDGELFF
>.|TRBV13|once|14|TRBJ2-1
TGTGCCAGCAGCTCCCCAGGGGCGGGCAATGAGCAGTTCTTC
CASSSPGAGNEQFF
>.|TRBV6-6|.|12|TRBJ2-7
TGTGCCAGCAGTTACACTTTTGACGAGCAGTACTTC
CASSYTFDEQYF
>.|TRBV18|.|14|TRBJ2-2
TGTGCCAGCTCCTCAGGACTGATCACCGGGGAGCTGTTTTTT
CASSSGLITGELFF
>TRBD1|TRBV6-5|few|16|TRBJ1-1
TGTGCCAGCAGTTACTCTTGGACAGGACCGAACACTGAAGCTTTCTTT
CASSYSWTGPNTEAFF
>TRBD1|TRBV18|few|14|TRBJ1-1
TGTGCCAGCTCACCAACCGGGACAGACACTGAAGCTTTCTTT
CASSPTGTDTEAFF
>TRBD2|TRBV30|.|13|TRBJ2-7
TGTGCCCGGAAGACTAGCGGAACATACGAGCAGTACTTC
CARKTSGTYEQYF
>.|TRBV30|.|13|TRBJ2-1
TGTGCCTGGAGTCAAACAGGGTTCGGTGAGCAGTTCTTC
CAWSQTGFGEQFF
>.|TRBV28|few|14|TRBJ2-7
TGTGCCAGCAGTTTGAACGTCCTCACCTACGAGCAGTACTTC
CASSLNVLTYEQYF
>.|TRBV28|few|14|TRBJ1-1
TGTGCCAGCAGTTCTCCCGAGGGTCACACTGAAGCTTTCTTT
CASSSPEGHTEAFF
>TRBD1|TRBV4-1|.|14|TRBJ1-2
TGCGCCAGCAGCCAAGAGACAGGGGGCAGAGGCTACACCTTC
CASSQETGGRGYTF
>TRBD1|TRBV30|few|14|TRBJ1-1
TGTGCCTGGGAGCCGGGACAGGGGAACACTGAAGCTTTCTTT
CAWEPGQGNTEAFF
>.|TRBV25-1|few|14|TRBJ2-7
TGTGCCAGCAGTATTCGACAAAGCTCCTACGAGCAGTACTTC
CASSIRQSSYEQYF
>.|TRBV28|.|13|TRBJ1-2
TGTGCCAGCAGTGAGGAGGTAGTCTATGGCTACACCTTC
CASSEEVVYGYTF
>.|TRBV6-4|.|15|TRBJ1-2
TGTGCCATCCGCCGGGTGGTACTTGGTGCGAGTGGCTACACCTTC
CAIRRVVLGASGYTF
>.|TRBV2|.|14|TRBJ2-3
TGTGCCAGCAGGACAGGCACAAGCACAGATACGCAGTATTTT
CASRTGTSTDTQYF
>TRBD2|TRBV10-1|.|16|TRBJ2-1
TGCGCCAGCAGTAAGACTAGCGGGGGGCTTTACAATGAGCAGTTCTTC
CASSKTSGGLYNEQFF
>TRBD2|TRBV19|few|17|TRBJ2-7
TGTGCCAGTAGTATCCTAGGGACTAGCGGGGCTCCCCGGGAGCAGTACTTC
CASSILGTSGAPREQYF
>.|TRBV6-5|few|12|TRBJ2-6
TGTGCCATCAGTGAGGGGAGCCACGTCCTGACTTTC
CAISEGSHVLTF
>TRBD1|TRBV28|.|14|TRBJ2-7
TGTGCCAGCAGTCCGCGACAGGGGGCCTACGAGCAGTACTTC
CASSPRQGAYEQYF
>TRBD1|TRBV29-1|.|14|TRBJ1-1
TGCAGCGTGGGGGCCGGGACAGTACACACTGAAGCTTTCTTT
CSVGAGTVHTEAFF
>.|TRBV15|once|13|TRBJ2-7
TGTGCCACCAGCAGCCACCTAGCTCGCGAGCAGTACTTC
CATSSHLAREQYF
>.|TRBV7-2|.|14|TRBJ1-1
TGTGCCAGCAGCCCGGATAGGGAGAACACTGAAGCTTTCTTT
CASSPDRENTEAFF
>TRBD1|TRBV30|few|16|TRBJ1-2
TGTGCCTGGAGTGTACATAGCCTACAGGGGGTCTATGGCTACACCTTC
CAWSVHSLQGVYGYTF
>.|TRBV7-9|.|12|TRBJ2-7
TGTGCCAGCAGCCGACAGGCCTACGAGCAGTACTTC
CASSRQAYEQYF
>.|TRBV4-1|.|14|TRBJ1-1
TGCGCCAGCAGCTCCGACAGCCAGAACACTGAAGCTTTCTTT
CASSSDSQNTEAFF
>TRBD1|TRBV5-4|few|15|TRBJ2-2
TGTGCCAGCAGCTCAGGGGGCCAGATTTCCGGGGAGCTGTTTTTT
CASSSGGQISGELFF
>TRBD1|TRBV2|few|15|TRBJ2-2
TGTGCCAGCACCGGCGGACAGGGATTGCCCGGGGAGCTGTTTTTT
CASTGGQGLPGELFF
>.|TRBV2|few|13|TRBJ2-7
TGTGCCAGCAGTGGGGACTTCCTCTACGAGCAGTACTTC
CASSGDFLYEQYF
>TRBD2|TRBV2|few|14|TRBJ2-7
TGTGCCAGCAGTGAGCGAGGACTAGGGGTCGAGCAGTACTTC
CASSERGLGVEQYF
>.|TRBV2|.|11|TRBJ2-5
TGTGCCAGCAGCGAACAAGAGACCCAGTACTTC
CASSEQETQYF
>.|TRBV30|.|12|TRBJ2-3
TGTGCCTGGAGTTCACAAACAGATACGCAGTATTTT
CAWSSQTDTQYF